The T cell receptor (beta chain) under discussion was sequenced for a study of OX40 agonist ivuxolimab in advanced cancers. Overall study: Ivuxolimab, an agonist antibody against OX40 (CD134), was given to patients. Study-wide points: On average, a greater number of expanded clones characterised CD8+ T cells relative to CD4+.

This clone appeared a few times. Its antigen remains unknown. TCRdb keeps only in-frame clones here, not all; method: immunoSEQ multiplex PCR. The table has some 65,000 clones, roughly nine tenths seen once; the top ten hold about 2.7%. Germline assignment: CDR1 MGHRA and CDR2 YSYEKL. Trimming removed 3 bases from V and 4 bases from J, with 15 bases in between. This CDR3 comprises 15 residues. Any history of autoimmune disease or systemic immunosuppression disqualified patients. This TCR came from an adult with an advanced solid tumor such as melanoma, head and neck, liver or kidney cancer. The sample here was CD4+ or CD8+ T cells sorted from blood, taken in a trial of the OX40 agonist ivuxolimab. J is TRBJ1-1 and V is TRBV4-1; D unresolved. CDR3 coding DNA: TGCGCCAGCAGCCAGGCCTGGCGGGAGAGCACTGAAGCTTTCTTT. It is translated as CASSQAWRESTEAFF.